Listed below are T cell receptor beta chains from one sample, sequenced in a study of blood T cell repertoires in COVID-19. Sequenced by immunoSEQ multiplex PCR; TCRdb stores in-frame clones only, minus some. The table lists 150,000 to 200,000 clones, 88% of them singletons. Sequenced input: peripheral blood. The source of these receptors is a man between 60 and 70 years old with acute or convalescent COVID-19. CDR3s leave out the opening cysteine and the closing phenylalanine or tryptophan.

TRBV27 | AVGMNTGELF
TRBV20-1 | SASYNEAGQPQH
TRBV5-4 | ASSLAGTGGQGFH
TRBV6-5 | ASSYGQTSYEQY
TRBV21-1 | ASSFPGVESYNEQF
TRBV5-4 | ASSFEGTGIADTQY
TRBV19 | ASSQGGRANTGELF
TRBV30 | AWSVRARGTTF
TRBV11-2 | ASSLGRRQGRETQY
TRBV9 | ASSPVPGLSTEAF
TRBV3-1/TRBV3-2 | ASSPRGGTDTQY
TRBV24-1 | ATSDRDRGEKNEQY
TRBV6-2/TRBV6-3 | ASSSRGLEAF
TRBV9 | ASSPRTGRTEAF
TRBV19 | ASSHGTEETQY
TRBV19 | ASRAGAYSSYNSPLH
TRBV5-1 | ASSSYTGGAEAF
TRBV6-2/TRBV6-3 | ASSYWGTGIFGSNQPQH
TRBV18 | ASSPPRGHIYEQY